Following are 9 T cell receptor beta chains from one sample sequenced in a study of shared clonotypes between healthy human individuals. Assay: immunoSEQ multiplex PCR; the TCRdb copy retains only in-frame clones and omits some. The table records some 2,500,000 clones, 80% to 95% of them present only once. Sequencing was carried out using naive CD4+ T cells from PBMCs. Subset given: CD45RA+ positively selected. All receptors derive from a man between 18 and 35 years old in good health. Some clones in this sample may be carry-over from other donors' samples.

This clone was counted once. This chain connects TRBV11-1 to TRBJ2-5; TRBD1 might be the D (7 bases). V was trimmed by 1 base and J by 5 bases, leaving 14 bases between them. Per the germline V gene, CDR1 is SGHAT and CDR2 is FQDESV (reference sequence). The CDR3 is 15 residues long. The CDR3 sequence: CASSLEQGGPETQYF. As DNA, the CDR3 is TGTGCCAGCAGCTTAGAGCAGGGGGGTCCGGAGACCCAGTACTTC.

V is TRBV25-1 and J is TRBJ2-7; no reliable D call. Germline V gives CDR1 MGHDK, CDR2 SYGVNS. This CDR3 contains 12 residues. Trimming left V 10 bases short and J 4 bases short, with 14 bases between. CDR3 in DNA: TGTGCCACCCCGATGGGCCGGTACGAGCAGTACTTC. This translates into CATPMGRYEQYF.

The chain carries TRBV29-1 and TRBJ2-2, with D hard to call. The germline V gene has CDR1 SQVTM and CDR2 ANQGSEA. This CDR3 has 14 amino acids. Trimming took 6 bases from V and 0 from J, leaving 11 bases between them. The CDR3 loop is CSVLPFANTGELFF. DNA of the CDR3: TGCAGCGTCCTCCCGTTCGCGAACACCGGGGAGCTGTTTTTT.

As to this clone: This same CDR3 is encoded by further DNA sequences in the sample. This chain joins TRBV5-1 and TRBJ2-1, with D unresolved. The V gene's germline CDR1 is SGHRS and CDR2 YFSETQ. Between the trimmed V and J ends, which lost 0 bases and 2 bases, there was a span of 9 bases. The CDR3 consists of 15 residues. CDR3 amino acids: CASSLGSGPYNEQFF. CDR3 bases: TGCGCCAGCAGCTTGGGGTCAGGCCCCTACAATGAGCAGTTCTTC.

CDR3 region: CATATRTPREQYF. In DNA, the CDR3 is TGTGCCACCGCTACCCGGACCCCCAGGGAGCAGTACTTC. This chain uses TRBV27 with TRBJ2-7; no firm D call. The CDR3 extends over 13 amino acids. The germline V and J ends were trimmed by 10 bases and 7 bases, with 20 bases remaining between them. In germline, CDR1 is MNHEY, CDR2 SMNVEV (reference sequence).

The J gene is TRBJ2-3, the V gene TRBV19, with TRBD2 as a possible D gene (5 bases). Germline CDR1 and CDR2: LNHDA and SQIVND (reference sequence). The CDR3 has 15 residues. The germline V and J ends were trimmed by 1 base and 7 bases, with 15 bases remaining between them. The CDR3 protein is CASSIGQTRVYTQYF. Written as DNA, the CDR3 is TGTGCCAGTAGTATAGGGCAGACGCGGGTTTATACGCAGTATTTT.

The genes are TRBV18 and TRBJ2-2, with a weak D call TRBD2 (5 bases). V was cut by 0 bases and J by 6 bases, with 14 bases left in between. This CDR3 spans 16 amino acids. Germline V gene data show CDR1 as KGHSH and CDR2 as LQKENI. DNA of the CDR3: TGTGCCAGCTCACCACCTGGGAGCGCGTGGGCCGGGGAGCTGTTTTTT. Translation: CASSPPGSAWAGELFF.

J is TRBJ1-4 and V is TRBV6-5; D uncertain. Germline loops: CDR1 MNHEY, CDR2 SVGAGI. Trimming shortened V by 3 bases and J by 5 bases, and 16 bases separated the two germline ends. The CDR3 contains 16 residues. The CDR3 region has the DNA TGTGCCAGCAGTTATACGTCAGGAGGTAACAATGAAAAACTGTTTTTT. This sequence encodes CASSYTSGGNNEKLFF.

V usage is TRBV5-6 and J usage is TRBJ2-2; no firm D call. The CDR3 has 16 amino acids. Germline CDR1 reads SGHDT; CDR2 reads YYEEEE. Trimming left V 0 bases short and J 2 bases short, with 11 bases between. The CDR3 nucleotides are TGTGCCAGCAGCTTGGTTGTAGGGCCCAACACCGGGGAGCTGTTTTTT. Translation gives CASSLVVGPNTGELFF.